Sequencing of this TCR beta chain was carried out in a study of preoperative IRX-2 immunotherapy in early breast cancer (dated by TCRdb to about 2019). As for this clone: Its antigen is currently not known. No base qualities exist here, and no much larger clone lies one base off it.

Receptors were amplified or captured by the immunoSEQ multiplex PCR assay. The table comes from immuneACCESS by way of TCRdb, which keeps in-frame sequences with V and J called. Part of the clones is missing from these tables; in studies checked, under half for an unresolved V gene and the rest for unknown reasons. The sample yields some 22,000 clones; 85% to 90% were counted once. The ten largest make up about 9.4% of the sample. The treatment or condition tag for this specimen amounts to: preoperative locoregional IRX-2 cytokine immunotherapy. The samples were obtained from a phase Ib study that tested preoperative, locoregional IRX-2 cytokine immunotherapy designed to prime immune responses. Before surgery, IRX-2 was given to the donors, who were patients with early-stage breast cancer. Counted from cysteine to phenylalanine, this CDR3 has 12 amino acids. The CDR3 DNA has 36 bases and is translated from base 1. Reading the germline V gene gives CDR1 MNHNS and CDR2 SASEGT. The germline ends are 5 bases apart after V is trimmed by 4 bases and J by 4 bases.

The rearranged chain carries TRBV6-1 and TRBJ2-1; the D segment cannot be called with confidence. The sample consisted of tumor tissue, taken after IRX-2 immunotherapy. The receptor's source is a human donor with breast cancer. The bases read TGTGCCAGCAGTGGCCAGTACAATGAGCAGTTCTTC. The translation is CASSGQYNEQFF.